What follows describes a single T cell receptor beta chain. Antigen unknown. The sample originates from a study of breast tumors, draining lymph nodes, adjacent tissues. General observations from the study: The data were judged consistent with most tumor T cells coming from lymph node and expanding in tumor. Compared with lymph nodes, tumors were less diverse; compared with nontumor tissue, more.

Each CDR3 protein is one row after TCRdb ran MiXCR on the multiplex PCR reads. Of around 150,000 distinct CDR3 sequences listed, approximately 29% are singletons. The lymph nodes were axillary draining lymph nodes from breast cancer patients. Trimming cost V 10 bases and J 8 bases, with 12 bases left between them. CDR1 MNHNY and CDR2 SVGAGI come from the germline V gene (reference sequence). There are 12 residues in the CDR3. The sequenced sample was axillary lymph node tissue. The chain couples TRBV6-6 to TRBJ1-6, with TRBD1 as a possible D gene (6 bases). The sequence derives from a female donor with breast cancer. Some clones in this sample may be carry-over from other donors' samples. In nucleotides, the CDR3 is TGTGCCACAAGGGGGGGGGATTCACCCCTCCACTTT. It translates to CATRGGDSPLHF.